This is a list of T cell receptor beta chains from one sample in a study of blood T cell repertoires in COVID-19. Libraries were prepared by immunoSEQ multiplex PCR; TCRdb keeps only in-frame clonotypes and omits some of them. This sample has about 76,000 clones, with approximately 85% found just once. What was sequenced was peripheral blood. These TCRs come from a man over 45 with COVID-19, enrolled during active disease. Both conserved end residues are trimmed from each CDR3.

v_gene	j_gene	CDR3aa
TRBV5-1	TRBJ2-7	ASSLQPGTSGSGTYEQY
TRBV29-1	TRBJ1-1	SALPSDRNTEAF
TRBV5-1	TRBJ2-1	ASSADRGSSWDYNEQF
TRBV6-6	TRBJ1-2	ASTQQGVYGYT
TRBV3-1/TRBV3-2	TRBJ1-6	ASSEVGAPKPLH
TRBV28	TRBJ2-7	ASSSPGQLFAYEQY
TRBV30	TRBJ2-3	AWSKRDTDTQY
TRBV5-1	TRBJ2-7	ASSRDSHEQY
TRBV7-2	TRBJ1-1	ASSLGDSELQLYTEAF
TRBV5-1	TRBJ2-2	ASSPGTGTGELF
TRBV28	TRBJ1-5	ASAGGGKPQH
TRBV5-1	TRBJ2-7	ASSTGQGKIYEQY
TRBV5-1	TRBJ2-1	ASSLGQGTYSEQF
TRBV19	TRBJ1-5	ASSPTGGPRGNQPQH
TRBV6-6	TRBJ1-1	ASSGQGRKDTEAF
TRBV18	TRBJ1-1	ASSPLEGGRTEAF
TRBV12-3/TRBV12-4	TRBJ2-7	ASSAGQTYEQY
TRBV30	TRBJ1-1	AWSVGQLNTEAF
TRBV6-5	TRBJ2-1	ASSLLAAYNEQF
TRBV5-1	TRBJ2-1	ASSGIAGAYNEQF
TRBV6-6	TRBJ1-3	ASSRRTGPGRSSGNTIY
TRBV9	TRBJ2-2	ASSARQTRVDTGELF
TRBV30	TRBJ1-5	AWSGSGDQPQH
TRBV10-3	TRBJ1-2	AISDVSGAMSGYT
TRBV7-3	TRBJ2-2	ASSNSYTGELF